The present TCR beta chain was sequenced within a study of graft-versus-host responses after intestinal transplantation. Study context: Transplants given to recipients were multivisceral, liver-intestinal, or isolated intestinal.

This CDR3 region has 18 residues. Trimming took 0 bases from V and 0 from J; bases not matched to a gene: 8. Germline CDR1 SGDLS, CDR2 YYNGEE. Graft tissue processing released intraepithelial and lamina propria lymphocytes. Profiled with immunoSEQ multiplex PCR; TCRdb holds only in-frame clones, not every one. Of about 17,000 clones in the sample, roughly 79% are singletons; the top ten hold 7.8%. This TCR came from a human patient who received an intestinal transplant, so some T cells may come from the graft donor. The source material was ileum tissue, sampled approximately 61 weeks after intestinal transplant. V usage is TRBV9 and J usage is TRBJ2-1, with 8 bases fitting TRBD2. CDR3 loop: CASSVGGIAGSSYNEQFF. The CDR3 coding sequence is TGTGCCAGCAGCGTAGGTGGGATAGCGGGGTCCTCCTACAATGAGCAGTTCTTC.